Described below is a single T cell receptor (beta chain) sequence and its context. Using immunoSEQ multiplex PCR, the repertoire was profiled, and TCRdb retains in-frame clones only, with some absent. The sample lists some 330,000 clones; 75% to 90% were seen once. The data belong to a study of blood T cell repertoires in COVID-19. Study as a whole: Samples representing acute and convalescent COVID-19 were sourced from the United States, Italy and Spain. Nucleic acid was either cDNA or gDNA, and it came from T cells, B-cell-depleted T cells, or PBMCs.

Cohorts were determined from participant-reported clinical history. Two negative PCRs, clearance, or symptom resolution were required of recovered Cohort 3 donors. V gave up 2 bases and J gave up 4 bases, with 6 bases separating them. Germline V gives CDR1 MNHNS, CDR2 SASEGT. The length of the CDR3 is 12 residues. The source is a woman aged 45 to 65 who had recovered from COVID-19. The V call is TRBV6-1, the J call TRBJ2-7; weak D call: TRBD1 (5 bases). The sample comprised PBMCs or T cells enriched from blood (not recorded which). The CDR3 loop is CASSEQGYEQYF. As DNA, the CDR3 is TGTGCCAGCAGTGAACAGGGTTACGAGCAGTACTTC.